The text below deals with one T cell receptor beta chain. This clone is identified as medium-sized (0.01 to 0.1%). The specificity of this receptor is unknown. It has no much larger one-base neighbor in the sample; base qualities were not kept. Genomic DNA was the input for TRB sequencing, which was run either with the immunoSEQ assay at survey resolution or with the hsTCRB kit. The study's processing was this. The immunoSEQ software was used for initial read processing, and the LymphoSeq R package was used for repertoire analyses. For each TRB dataset, clonality was calculated as 1 minus normalized Shannon entropy, and the Gini coefficient was computed as well. To infer phenotypes in unsorted samples, TRB sequences from sorted subsets of the recipient or donor were mapped onto the unsorted samples of the same recipient. TCRdb limited this immuneACCESS table to in-frame rearrangements with V and J called. A share of clones is missing; checked studies link under half to unresolved V genes, and the rest is unexplained. The V and J calls and clone size were taken over from that table, and D and trimming were inferred from the DNA. For this sample there are around 47,000 clones; approximately 94% appear just once. The ten biggest clones cover around 3% of the sample.

Inclusive of the bounding cysteine and phenylalanine, the CDR3 is 16 residues long. Only CDR3 DNA remains: 48 bases, in frame from the first base. The germline V gene gives CDR1 as SGHVS and CDR2 as FQNEAQ. The trim is 1 base for V and 3 bases for J, with a gap of 15 bases between the germline ends. The data originate from a study of T cells after posttransplantation cyclophosphamide (dated by TCRdb to about 2016). Study-level background: The study tracked T cell repertoire reconstitution by TRB sequencing after myeloablative bone marrow transplantation using posttransplantation cyclophosphamide as GVHD prophylaxis. Samples from around 40 PTCy-treated patients and approximately 15 related bone marrow donors of those patients were subjected to antigen receptor sequencing. Blood from every one of the 30 to 40 PTCy patients who had 1-year posttransplant specimens underwent TRB sequencing. In 3 patients, TRB sequencing was also performed on up to about 3 more blood samples taken 2 to 5.2 years after transplant, and in several patients, pretransplant blood was also TRB-sequenced. Because TRA and TRB clonality were tightly correlated in 9 or 10 samples, subsequent TCR analyses were focused on TRB only. Public TRB sequences were queried against a database of over 3,500 sequences associated with responses to pathogens, tumor antigens, self-antigens and alloantigens. The full study reports these points: The TRB repertoires of T cells infiltrating skin or the GI tract showed only limited overlap with the TRB repertoires found in blood. Across 45 patients, recipient CMV seropositivity and CMV reactivation were highly associated with TRB clonality; PTCy diversity was similar to CNI/methotrexate controls. Donor-recipient similarity was low at 1-2 months but rose over the first year, and later blood repertoires were often dominated by donor CD8+ memory clones.

On the day of marrow donation, related bone marrow donors gave peripheral blood samples. Mononuclear cells from peripheral blood and bone marrow were separated by Ficoll-Hypaque density centrifugation and then cryopreserved. The clonotype was recovered from a woman in her 30s in good health and a related stem cell transplant donor. Sequenced input: PBMCs. This chain is built from TRBV7-8 and TRBJ2-5, with no reliable assignment of the D segment. The CDR3 protein: CASSLEEKGVEETQYF. The DNA reads as follows: TGTGCCAGCAGCTTAGAGGAGAAAGGAGTGGAAGAGACCCAGTACTTC.